Below, 14 T cell receptor beta chains from the same sample are listed, as sequenced in a study of blood T cell repertoires in COVID-19. The table came from immunoSEQ multiplex PCR; TCRdb's copy has only in-frame clones and leaves some out. The sample records 150,000 to 200,000 clones, roughly four fifths being singletons. The specimen was PBMCs or T cells enriched from blood (not recorded which). Receptor source: a man in his forties who had recovered from COVID-19.

V is TRBV29-1 and J is TRBJ2-4; TRBD1 matches at 9 bases. Germline-derived CDR1 and CDR2 are SQVTM and ANQGSEA. The CDR3 totals 15 residues. J gave up 2 bases and V 4 bases, and 6 bases lay outside the gene matches. The CDR3 region has the DNA TGCAGCGTTGCGGGACAGGGTATGTCCAAAAACATTCAGTACTTC. Translating gives CSVAGQGMSKNIQYF.

This rearrangement joins TRBV2 to TRBJ2-2, with D perhaps matching TRBD2 (6 bases). CDR1 SNHLY and CDR2 FYNNEI come from the germline V gene. V gave up 5 bases and J gave up 5 bases, with 18 bases separating them. The CDR3 has 16 amino acids. The CDR3 DNA reads TGTGCCAGCAGTCTCCCGGGACTTACTTGGACCGGGGAGCTGTTTTTT. It codes for CASSLPGLTWTGELFF.

This clone was counted many times. The genes are TRBV21-1 and TRBJ2-1; the D call TRBD2 from the table was never checked on the DNA. TRBV21-1 has pseudogene status. CDR3 length: 13 residues. The CDR3 sequence: CASSKLANNEQFF. The CDR3 nucleotides read TGTGCCAGCAGCAAACTAGCTAACAATGAGCAGTTCTTC.

The rearrangement uses TRBV2 and TRBJ1-1; D remains unclear. The CDR3 consists of 13 residues. Trimming took 4 bases from V and 1 from J, leaving 7 bases between them. Germline loops: CDR1 SNHLY, CDR2 FYNNEI. As DNA, the CDR3 is TGTGCCAGCAGTGGGGAGTGGAACACTGAAGCTTTCTTT. Translation: CASSGEWNTEAFF.

The V call is TRBV30, the J call TRBJ1-5; possibly TRBD1 for D (5 bases). CDR3 size: 12 residues. Germline assignment: CDR1 GTSNPN and CDR2 SVGIG (reference sequence). V dropped 3 bases and J dropped 5 bases, with 8 bases sitting between them. DNA of the CDR3: TGTGCCTGGAGCCAGGGATATCAGCCCCAGCATTTT. This codes for CAWSQGYQPQHF.

The V call is TRBV23-1, the J call TRBJ1-5; TRBD1 matches 12 bases. TRBV23-1 is treated as an ORF (open reading frame) with a function not yet certain. The CDR3 has 16 amino acids. V was clipped by 4 bases and J by 5 bases; unmatched bases: 6. CDR3 nucleotide sequence: TGCGCCAGCAGTCCGGGACAGGGGGCTTTACATCAGCCCCAGCATTTT. Its translation is CASSPGQGALHQPQHF.

This chain joins TRBV7-3 and TRBJ2-5, with 9 bases aligning to TRBD1. Trimming cost V 2 bases and J 4 bases; bases outside gene matches: 5. In germline, CDR1 is SGHTA, CDR2 FQGTGA. There are 15 residues in the CDR3. The CDR3 loop reads CASSLSPGQGETQYF. In DNA, the CDR3 is TGTGCCAGCAGCTTATCCCCGGGACAGGGAGAGACCCAGTACTTC.

This rearrangement joins TRBV3-1 (or the pseudogene TRBV3-2) to TRBJ1-4; 9 nucleotides agree with TRBD1. The CDR3 is made up of 16 amino acids. Per the germline V gene, CDR1 is LGHDT and CDR2 is YNNKEL (reference sequence). V was pared by 4 bases and J by 5 bases, with 8 bases of the junction left unmatched. CDR3 nucleotides: TGTGCCAGCAGCCGAGCTCCCGGGACAGGGAATGAAAAACTGTTTTTT. This sequence encodes CASSRAPGTGNEKLFF.

This chain connects TRBV4-3 to TRBJ2-1; maybe TRBD2 (5 bases). V was cut by 0 bases and J by 3 bases, with 18 bases left in between. The CDR3 covers 18 residues. Looked up from germline, CDR1 is LGHNA and CDR2 is YSLEER. The CDR3 DNA sequence: TGCGCCAGCAGCCAAGAACGAGCGGACCTAACCGGCTACAATGAGCAGTTCTTC. Translating it yields CASSQERADLTGYNEQFF.

The J gene is TRBJ1-5, the V gene TRBV4-1; D gene unclear. Trimming removed 0 bases at V and 2 bases at J, with 5 bases between. Germline V CDR1 and CDR2: MGHRA, YSYEKL. The CDR3 loop spans 14 amino acids. CDR3 region: CASSQDNRNQPQHF. The CDR3 DNA follows: TGCGCCAGCAGCCAAGACAATCGCAATCAGCCCCAGCATTTT.

This clone was seen a handful of times. The chain couples TRBV6-2 or TRBV6-3 to TRBJ1-5; D perhaps matches TRBD1 (6 bases). V was trimmed by 1 base and J by 7 bases, leaving 11 bases between them. The CDR3 length is 14 residues. Germline CDR1 MNHEY, CDR2 SVGEGT. CDR3 amino acids: CASSYWGGRQPQHF. The CDR3 DNA sequence: TGTGCCAGCAGTTACTGGGGGGGGCGGCAGCCCCAGCATTTT.

The chain is built from TRBV18 and TRBJ1-3; 9 positions agree with TRBD1. CDR1 is KGHSH and CDR2 is LQKENI in the germline V gene. The ends lost 4 bases at V and 0 bases at J; junction bases unmatched: 4. This CDR3 has 16 residues. The CDR3 DNA follows: TGTGCCAGCTCACAAGGGACAGGGCGCTCTGGAAACACCATATATTTT. Translating it yields CASSQGTGRSGNTIYF.

V usage is TRBV5-1 and J usage is TRBJ1-2; 9 bases are shared with TRBD1. The CDR3 has 13 residues. V was pared by 0 bases and J by 8 bases, with 2 bases of the junction left unmatched. Germline CDR1 reads SGHRS; CDR2 reads YFSETQ. CDR3 coding DNA: TGCGCCAGCAGCTTGGACAGGGGGCCCGGCTACACCTTC. This translates into CASSLDRGPGYTF.

The J gene is TRBJ2-7, the V gene TRBV5-5, with D possibly matching TRBD2 (6 bases). Germline-derived CDR1 and CDR2 are SGHKS and YYEKEE (reference sequence). This CDR3 contains 13 residues. V lost 4 bases to trimming and J lost 4 bases, with 12 bases between them. CDR3 coding DNA: TGTGCCAGCAGCAGGGGACTTCAATACGAGCAGTACGTC. This gives the protein CASSRGLQYEQYV.